The clone carrying this TCR beta chain was seen a handful of times. The antigen remains unidentified. Researchers used the Oncomine TCR Beta short-read assay to sequence DNA from cultured CD4+ T cells. TCRdb reprocessed the PCR reads with MiXCR, giving one entry per CDR3 protein. The profile shows 9,500 to 15,000 distinct CDR3 sequences, about 30% of them singletons. This entry is derived from a study of vaccination and CD4 T cells after COVID-19. Study details: Each control was exposed to a CEFX pool, an HIV-1 Nef pool, or no peptide at all.

The V and J ends lost 0 bases and 1 base, in that order; junction bases with no gene match: 9. The germline V gene encodes CDR1 MNHEY and CDR2 SVGAGI. This CDR3 spans 17 amino acids. Treatment here: roughly ten-day PBMC culture with coronavirus spike peptide pools or control peptides (ViraFEST assay). Positive PCR dates spanned March to December 2020, predating US Alpha, Beta and Delta variants. The sequenced sample was CD4+ T cells from blood, cultured in vitro, obtained after SARS-CoV-2 vaccination. V gene TRBV6-5 combines with J gene TRBJ2-7; 7 bases are shared with TRBD1. This clonotype was obtained from a human donor who had recovered from COVID-19. The CDR3 DNA reads as TGTGCCAGCAGTTACTCGCAGGGGGTGGGTAGGTCCTACGAGCAGTACTTC. Its protein is CASSYSQGVGRSYEQYF.